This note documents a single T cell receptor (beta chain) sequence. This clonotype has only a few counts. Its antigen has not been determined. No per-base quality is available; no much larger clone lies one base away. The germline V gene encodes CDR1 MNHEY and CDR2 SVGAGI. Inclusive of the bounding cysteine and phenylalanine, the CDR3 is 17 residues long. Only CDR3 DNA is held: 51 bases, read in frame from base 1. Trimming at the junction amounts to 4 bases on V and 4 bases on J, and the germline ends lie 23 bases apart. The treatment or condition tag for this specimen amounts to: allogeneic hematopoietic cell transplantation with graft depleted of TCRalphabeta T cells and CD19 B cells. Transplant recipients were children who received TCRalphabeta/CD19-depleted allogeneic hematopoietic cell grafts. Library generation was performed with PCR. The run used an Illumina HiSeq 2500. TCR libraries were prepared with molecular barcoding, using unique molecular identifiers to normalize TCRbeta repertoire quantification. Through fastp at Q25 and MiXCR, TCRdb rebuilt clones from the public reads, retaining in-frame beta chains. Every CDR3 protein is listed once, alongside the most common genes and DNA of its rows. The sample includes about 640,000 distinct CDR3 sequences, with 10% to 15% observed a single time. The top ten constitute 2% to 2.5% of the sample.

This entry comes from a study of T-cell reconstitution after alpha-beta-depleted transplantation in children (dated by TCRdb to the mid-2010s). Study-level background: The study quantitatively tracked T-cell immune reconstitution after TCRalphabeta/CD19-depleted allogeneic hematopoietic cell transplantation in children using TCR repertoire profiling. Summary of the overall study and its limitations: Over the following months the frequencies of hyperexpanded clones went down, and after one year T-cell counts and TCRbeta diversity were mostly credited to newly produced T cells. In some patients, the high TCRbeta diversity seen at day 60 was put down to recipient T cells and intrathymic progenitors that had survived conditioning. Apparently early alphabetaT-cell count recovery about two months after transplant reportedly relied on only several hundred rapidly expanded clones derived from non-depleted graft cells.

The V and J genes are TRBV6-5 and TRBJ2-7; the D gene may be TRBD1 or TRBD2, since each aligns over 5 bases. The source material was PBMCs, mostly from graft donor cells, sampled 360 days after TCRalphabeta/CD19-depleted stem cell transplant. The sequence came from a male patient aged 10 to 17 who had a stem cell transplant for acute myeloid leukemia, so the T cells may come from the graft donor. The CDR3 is CASSLSGSSFYLYEQYF. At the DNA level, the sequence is TGTGCCAGCAGTTTATCAGGGAGCTCCTTTTACCTTTACGAGCAGTACTTC.